The 22 T cell receptor beta chains in this list originate from one sample, sequenced in a study of cytomegalovirus exposure and HLA in healthy donors. PCR amplification relied on 60 Vbeta primers (plus 13 Jbeta primers). TCRdb's table, derived via immunoSEQ multiplex PCR, lists solely in-frame clones and lacks some. The sample holds roughly 62,000 clones, 70% to 80% seen once. Sequenced input: PBMCs. The receptors come from a woman between 35 and 50 years old in good health and CMV-seropositive.

With regard to this clone: The sample holds other DNA sequences that translate to the same CDR3. This rearrangement joins TRBV7-2 to TRBJ2-5; unclear D gene. In germline, CDR1 is SGHTA, CDR2 FQGNSA. The CDR3 loop spans 13 amino acids. V was pared by 1 base and J by 2 bases, with 5 bases between. For the CDR3, the DNA is TGTGCCAGCAGCTTAGGGAGACAAGAGACCCAGTACTTC. It translates to CASSLGRQETQYF.

The chain uses TRBV7-9 and TRBJ2-5, with D maybe TRBD2 (6 bases). Between the trimmed V and J ends, which lost 2 bases and 5 bases, there was a span of 12 bases. CDR1 SEHNR and CDR2 FQNEAQ come from the germline V gene (reference sequence). This CDR3 is 14 amino acids long. CDR3 sequence: CASSLRARGETQYF. DNA of the CDR3: TGTGCCAGCAGCTTACGGGCCCGGGGGGAGACCCAGTACTTC. Looking up the rest from reference TRBV7-9 and TRBJ2-5 gives the full variable domain: DTGVSQNPRHKITKRGQNVTFRCDPISEHNRLYWYRQTLGQGPEFLTYFQNEAQLEKSRLLSDRFSAERPKGSFSTLEIQRTEQGDSAMYLCASSLRARGETQYFGPGTRLLVL.

Only a few counts were recorded for this clone. The V gene is TRBV6-6, the J gene TRBJ2-7; D is unclear. The V and J ends lost 4 bases and 0 bases respectively, with 13 bases between them. Germline CDR1 reads MNHNY; CDR2 reads SVGAGI (reference sequence). The CDR3 sequence is 15 residues long. The CDR3 DNA sequence: TGTGCCAGCAGTTCCCGGCAGGCACACTCCTACGAGCAGTACTTC. Translating gives CASSSRQAHSYEQYF.

This chain connects TRBV2 to TRBJ1-2; 10 positions match TRBD1. V was clipped by 1 base and J by 5 bases; unmatched bases: 1. Germline V lookup: CDR1 SNHLY, CDR2 FYNNEI. The CDR3 spans 14 residues. CDR3 nucleotides: TGTGCCAGCAGTGAAGGGGACAGGGGATATGGCTACACCTTC. It is translated as CASSEGDRGYGYTF.

This sequence joins TRBV9 and TRBJ1-2, with D possibly being TRBD1 (6 bases). CDR1 is SGDLS and CDR2 is YYNGEE in the germline V gene. V was clipped by 2 bases and J by 9 bases, with 17 bases between them. This CDR3 contains 14 residues. CDR3 sequence (DNA): TGTGCCAGCAGCGTGGACAGTATGACGGGAAGCTACACCTTC. Its protein product is CASSVDSMTGSYTF.

The genes are TRBV6-5 and TRBJ1-5, with 7 positions matching TRBD1. This CDR3 spans 12 amino acids. The V segment lost 8 bases and the J segment 10 bases; nucleotides outside the gene matches: 8. Germline-derived CDR1 and CDR2 are MNHEY and SVGAGI. CDR3 residues: CASLQGKGPQHF. The CDR3 coding sequence is TGTGCCAGCTTACAGGGGAAAGGACCCCAGCATTTT.

J is TRBJ2-2 and V is TRBV18; TRBD1 matches 8 bases. Germline V CDR1 and CDR2: KGHSH, LQKENI. Losses at the gene ends were 6 bases for V and 6 bases for J; bases not matched to a gene: 6. This CDR3 contains 14 residues. The CDR3 bases are TGTGCCAGCTCCCAGGGGGCTTCGTCCGGGGAGCTGTTTTTT. It translates to CASSQGASSGELFF.

The chain links TRBV15 to TRBJ2-1; 13 nucleotides agree with TRBD2. The germline CDR1 and CDR2 sequences are LNHNV and YYDKDF (reference sequence). This CDR3 contains 18 residues. The ends lost 4 bases at V and 0 bases at J; junction bases unmatched: 6. In nucleotides, the CDR3 is TGTGCCACCAGCAAGACTAGCGGGGGGACAAGCTCCTACAATGAGCAGTTCTTC. Translated, it gives CATSKTSGGTSSYNEQFF.

V usage is TRBV7-3 and J usage is TRBJ2-3; a weak D match, TRBD1 (6 bases). This CDR3 contains 14 residues. CDR1 SGHTA and CDR2 FQGTGA come from the germline V gene. Trimming took 2 bases from V and 3 from J, leaving 9 bases between them. CDR3 nucleotide sequence: TGTGCCAGCAGCTTAGGACAGCTAACAGATACGCAGTATTTT. Its translation is CASSLGQLTDTQYF.

The rearrangement joins TRBV6-1 to TRBJ1-6; 9 nucleotides align to TRBD1. Germline V gives CDR1 MNHNS, CDR2 SASEGT. The V gene end was trimmed by 6 bases and the J gene end by 9 bases; junction bases not matched to a gene: 6. CDR3 length: 14 amino acids. The CDR3 DNA follows: TGTGCCAGCAGACCGGGACAGGGAAGTTCACCCCTCCACTTT. Translated: CASRPGQGSSPLHF.

This clone showed up just a few times. The chain employs TRBV7-8 and TRBJ1-4; D is possibly TRBD1 (6 bases). This CDR3 contains 14 residues. The ends were cut back, 2 bases at V and 7 bases at J, with 11 bases in the middle. Germline V gene sequence: CDR1 SGHVS, CDR2 FQNEAQ. CDR3 amino acids: CASSLRARGEKLFF. CDR3 coding DNA: TGTGCCAGCAGCTTAAGGGCCAGGGGTGAAAAACTGTTTTTT. Using reference TRBV7-8 and TRBJ1-4 for the parts outside the CDR3, the full variable domain is GAGVSQSPRYKVAKRGQDVALRCDPISGHVSLFWYQQALGQGPEFLTYFQNEAQLDKSGLPSDRFFAERPEGSVSTLKIQRTQQEDSAVYLCASSLRARGEKLFFGSGTQLSVL.

The gene calls are TRBV6-1 and TRBJ1-2; D is perhaps TRBD1 (5 bases). The CDR3 totals 12 residues. The germline V gene encodes CDR1 MNHNS and CDR2 SASEGT. The V end lost 4 bases, the J end lost 7 bases, and 10 bases lay between the germline ends. The CDR3 DNA is TGTGCCAGCAGTGGCTGGACAATTGGCTACACCTTC. It translates to CASSGWTIGYTF.

This chain joins TRBV9 and TRBJ2-7; 9 bases are shared with TRBD1. The V gene end was trimmed by 0 bases and the J gene end by 7 bases; junction bases not matched to a gene: 5. This CDR3 has 14 amino acids. Germline CDR1 and CDR2: SGDLS and YYNGEE. CDR3 region: CASSVGTGAGEQYF. The CDR3 DNA is TGTGCCAGCAGCGTAGGGACAGGGGCGGGGGAGCAGTACTTC.

This clone appeared once. V gene TRBV4-1 combines with J gene TRBJ1-2; 7 nucleotides line up with TRBD1. CDR1 is MGHRA, CDR2 YSYEKL, per germline. With V trimmed by 2 bases and J by 4 bases, 10 bases remained unmatched. This CDR3 has 16 residues. The CDR3 nucleotides read TGCGCCAGCAGCCAACAGGGGGGCAGGGCGGGCTATGGCTACACCTTC. Its protein product is CASSQQGGRAGYGYTF.

The V and J genes are TRBV11-2 and TRBJ2-1; 11 nucleotides align to TRBD2. Germline CDR1 and CDR2: SGHAT and FQNNGV. CDR3 length: 16 amino acids. V dropped 1 base and J dropped 4; count of bases not matched to a gene: 3. The CDR3 DNA is TGTGCCAGCAGCTTAGCAACTAGCGGGGGATACAATGAGCAGTTCTTC. Translation: CASSLATSGGYNEQFF.

This rearrangement joins TRBV4-2 to TRBJ1-2; D remains unclear. CDR3 length: 15 residues. Per the germline V gene, CDR1 is LGHNA and CDR2 is YNFKEQ. V was trimmed by 1 base and J by 4 bases, leaving 13 bases between them. In DNA form, the CDR3 reads TGTGCCAGCAGCCAAGGTCCCACGGAGGCCTATGGCTACACCTTC. Translated: CASSQGPTEAYGYTF.

This chain joins TRBV4-3 and TRBJ2-3, with 7 bases fitting TRBD1. The CDR3 has 17 amino acids. V was clipped by 3 bases and J by 0 bases; unmatched bases: 9. Germline V gene sequence: CDR1 LGHNA, CDR2 YSLEER. In DNA, the CDR3 is TGCGCCAGCAGCCACTCCAGGACAGGAGAGAGCACAGATACGCAGTATTTT. This gives the protein CASSHSRTGESTDTQYF.

The chain recombines TRBV4-3 with TRBJ2-3; 8 bases agree with TRBD1. The CDR3 loop spans 14 amino acids. Germline V lookup: CDR1 LGHNA, CDR2 YSLEER. Trimming cost V 8 bases and J 2 bases; bases outside gene matches: 6. The CDR3 sequence: CASGQGASTDTQYF. CDR3 DNA: TGCGCCAGCGGGCAGGGGGCTTCCACAGATACGCAGTATTTT.

This rearrangement joins TRBV7-2 to TRBJ1-2, with D perhaps TRBD1 (6 bases). The CDR3 is 15 residues long. CDR1 and CDR2 (germline): SGHTA, FQGNSA. The V and J ends lost 5 bases and 5 bases respectively, with 18 bases between them. The CDR3 reads CASSPVQGSRYGYTF. Here the CDR3 DNA reads TGTGCCAGCAGCCCCGTACAGGGCTCGAGATATGGCTACACCTTC.

The chain carries TRBV5-8 and TRBJ2-1; 10 positions match TRBD1. CDR3 length equals 17 residues. J lost 4 bases, V lost 0 bases, and 7 bases had no gene match. Germline CDR1 reads SGHTS; CDR2 reads YDEGEE. CDR3 sequence: CASSLGTGTGDYNEQFF. The CDR3 DNA reads TGTGCCAGCAGCTTGGGGACCGGGACAGGGGATTACAATGAGCAGTTCTTC.

This clone was found a few times. The gene calls are TRBV5-5 and TRBJ2-7; 7 bases align to TRBD1. Germline CDR1 is SGHKS and CDR2 is YYEKEE (reference sequence). The CDR3 is 16 residues long. With V trimmed by 0 bases and J by 3 bases, 9 bases remained unmatched. The CDR3 DNA reads TGTGCCAGCAGCTTGGATTCGGGGACAGTAGGCTACGAGCAGTACTTC. It encodes CASSLDSGTVGYEQYF.

In DNA form, the CDR3 reads TGTGCCAGTAGTCCTCGACAGGGGACTAATGAAAAACTGTTTTTT. Protein sequence: CASSPRQGTNEKLFF. The chain employs TRBV19 and TRBJ1-4; 8 bases line up with TRBD1. The CDR3 has 15 residues. The trim removed 5 bases at V and 2 bases at J, leaving 4 bases unmatched. Germline-derived CDR1 and CDR2 are LNHDA and SQIVND (reference sequence).